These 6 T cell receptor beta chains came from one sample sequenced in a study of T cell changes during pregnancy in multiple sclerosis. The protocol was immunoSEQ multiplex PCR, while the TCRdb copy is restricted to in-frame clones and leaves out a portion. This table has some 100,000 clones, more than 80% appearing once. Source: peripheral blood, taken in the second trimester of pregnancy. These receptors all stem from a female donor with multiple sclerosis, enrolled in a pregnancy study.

The chain's CDR3 is CASSLASGSRNEQFF. The CDR3 DNA reads TGTGCCAGCAGCTTAGCTAGCGGGAGTAGGAATGAGCAGTTCTTC. The chain uses TRBV5-4 and TRBJ2-1; 10 nucleotides line up with TRBD2. Germline V gene data show CDR1 as SGHNT and CDR2 as YYREEE (reference sequence). The trim removed 2 bases at V and 7 bases at J, leaving 6 bases unmatched. CDR3 length: 15 amino acids.

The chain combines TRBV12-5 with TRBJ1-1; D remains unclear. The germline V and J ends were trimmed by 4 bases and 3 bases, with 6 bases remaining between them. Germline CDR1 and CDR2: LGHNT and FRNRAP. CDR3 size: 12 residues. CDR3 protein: CASGYGYTEAFF. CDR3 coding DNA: TGTGCTAGTGGTTACGGGTACACTGAAGCTTTCTTT.

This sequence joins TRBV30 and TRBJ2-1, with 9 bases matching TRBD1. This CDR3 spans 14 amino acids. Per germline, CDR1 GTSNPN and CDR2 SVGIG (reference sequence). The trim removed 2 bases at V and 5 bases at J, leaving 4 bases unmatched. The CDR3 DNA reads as TGTGCCTGGAGTAGGACAGGGGTTCACAATGAGCAGTTCTTC. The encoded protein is CAWSRTGVHNEQFF.

CDR3 nucleotides: TGTGCCAGCAGCGTCAGCGGGAGTTCCTACAATGAGCAGTTCTTC. It yields the protein CASSVSGSSYNEQFF. The chain links TRBV9 to TRBJ2-1, with 8 bases that match TRBD2. V lost 2 bases and J lost 1; bases outside the gene matches: 2. The CDR3 contains 15 residues. Germline-derived CDR1 and CDR2 are SGDLS and YYNGEE.

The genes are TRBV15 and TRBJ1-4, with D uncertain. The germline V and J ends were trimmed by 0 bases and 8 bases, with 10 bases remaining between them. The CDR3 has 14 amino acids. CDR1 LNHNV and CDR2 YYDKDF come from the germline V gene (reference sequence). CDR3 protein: CATSREGLLEKLFF. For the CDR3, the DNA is TGTGCCACCAGCAGAGAGGGCCTTCTCGAAAAACTGTTTTTT.

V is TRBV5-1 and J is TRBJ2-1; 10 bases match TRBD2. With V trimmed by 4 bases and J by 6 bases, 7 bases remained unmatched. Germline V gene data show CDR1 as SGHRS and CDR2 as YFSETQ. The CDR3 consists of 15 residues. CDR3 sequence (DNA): TGCGCCAGCAGCGACGGGACTAGCGACCGCAATGAGCAGTTCTTC. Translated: CASSDGTSDRNEQFF.